Shown below are 29 T cell receptor beta chains from a single sample sequenced in a study of cytomegalovirus exposure and HLA in healthy donors. PCR involved 60 Vbeta and 13 Jbeta primers. The data were produced by immunoSEQ multiplex PCR, yet TCRdb's version contains in-frame clones alone and is incomplete. Of more than 200,000 clones listed, approximately 79% are singletons. Sequenced: PBMCs. These receptors all stem from a male donor in good health and CMV-seronegative.

This chain links TRBV6-5 with TRBJ1-1; the D gene is possibly TRBD1 (5 bases). The CDR3 runs to 15 residues. From germline, CDR1 is MNHEY and CDR2 SVGAGI. The V end was cut by 1 base, the J end by 6 bases, with 15 bases between. CDR3 loop: CASSYLSRVGAEAFF. The DNA of the CDR3 is TGTGCCAGCAGTTACTTGAGCAGGGTAGGCGCTGAAGCTTTCTTT.

The chain has TRBV19 and TRBJ1-5; TRBD1 aligns across 8 bases. The CDR3 spans 16 residues. The germline V gene encodes CDR1 LNHDA and CDR2 SQIVND (reference sequence). Germline trimming cut 8 bases from V and 1 base from J; bases unmatched to any gene: 10. The CDR3 DNA is TGTGCCAGTGCTACCGTACAGGGGGTGAGCAATCAGCCCCAGCATTTT. This codes for CASATVQGVSNQPQHF.

V is TRBV9 and J is TRBJ2-7; D is possibly TRBD2 (7 bases). CDR1 SGDLS and CDR2 YYNGEE come from the germline V gene. The V end lost 3 bases, the J end lost 3 bases, and 13 bases lay between the germline ends. This CDR3 contains 14 residues. This CDR3 is CASSAGGASYEQYF. Written as DNA, the CDR3 is TGTGCCAGCAGCGCTGGGGGGGCGAGCTACGAGCAGTACTTC.

CDR3: CASSLLAGGNQETQYF. The CDR3 DNA reads as TGCGCCAGCAGCTTATTAGCGGGAGGTAACCAAGAGACCCAGTACTTC. This rearrangement joins TRBV5-1 to TRBJ2-5; 10 nucleotides agree with TRBD2. Germline CDR1 is SGHRS and CDR2 is YFSETQ. The CDR3 consists of 16 residues. The trim removed 2 bases at V and 0 bases at J, leaving 4 bases unmatched.

The genes are TRBV6-5 and TRBJ1-4; 9 bases agree with TRBD1. After removal of 6 bases from V and 1 base from J, the junction contained 3 bases not matched to a gene. Germline assignment: CDR1 MNHEY and CDR2 SVGAGI. The CDR3 has 15 residues. The CDR3 here is CASRQGAGTNEKLFF. The CDR3 DNA is TGTGCCAGCAGACAGGGGGCTGGAACTAATGAAAAACTGTTTTTT.

V usage is TRBV19 and J usage is TRBJ2-1; D not certain. Germline CDR1 and CDR2: LNHDA and SQIVND (reference sequence). The CDR3 sequence is 12 residues long. Between the trimmed V and J ends, which lost 1 base and 6 bases, there was a span of 4 bases. The CDR3 DNA sequence: TGTGCCAGTAGTATAGGCGTCAATGAGCAGTTCTTC. Protein sequence: CASSIGVNEQFF. The full variable domain, with the rest looked up from reference TRBV19 and TRBJ2-1, is DGGITQSPKYLFRKEGQNVTLSCEQNLNHDAMYWYRQDPGQGLRLIYYSQIVNDFQKGDIAEGYSVSREKKESFPLTVTSAQKNPTAFYLCASSIGVNEQFFGPGTRLTVL.

This clone was observed a single time. V is TRBV5-1 and J is TRBJ1-1, with TRBD1 matching 7 bases. This CDR3 is 15 amino acids long. Germline CDR1 is SGHRS and CDR2 is YFSETQ. J gave up 1 base and V 7 bases, and 10 bases lay outside the gene matches. In DNA, the CDR3 is TGCGCCAGCTACATGACAGGGTCCGGGAACACTGAAGCTTTCTTT. As protein: CASYMTGSGNTEAFF.

V usage is TRBV15 and J usage is TRBJ1-5; 7 bases fit TRBD1. Germline loops: CDR1 LNHNV, CDR2 YYDKDF (reference sequence). This CDR3 has 14 amino acids. V lost 4 bases and J lost 3; bases outside the gene matches: 3. DNA for the CDR3: TGTGCCACCAGCAAGGACAGGAACAATCAGCCCCAGCATTTT. Its translation: CATSKDRNNQPQHF. Together with reference TRBV15 and TRBJ1-5, the CDR3 gives the full variable domain: DAMVIQNPRYQVTQFGKPVTLSCSQTLNHNVMYWYQQKSSQAPKLLFHYYDKDFNNEADTPDNFQSRRPNTSFCFLDIRSPGLGDTAMYLCATSKDRNNQPQHFGDGTRLSIL.

The V call is TRBV11-3, the J call TRBJ2-7; D ambiguous. Germline CDR1 SGHNT, CDR2 YENEEA. The CDR3 runs 13 residues. V dropped 5 bases and J dropped 3 bases, with 11 bases sitting between them. The CDR3, as DNA: TGTGCCAGCAGCCACCGACATGACTACGAGCAGTACTTC. Encoded protein: CASSHRHDYEQYF.

This chain joins TRBV27 and TRBJ2-5, with a weak D call TRBD2 (5 bases). The CDR3 extends over 13 amino acids. The V end lost 8 bases, the J end lost 1 base, and 11 bases lay between the germline ends. The germline gives CDR1 MNHEY, CDR2 SMNVEV (reference sequence). The CDR3 loop reads CASGTGFQETQYF. The DNA of the CDR3 is TGTGCCAGCGGAACGGGATTCCAAGAGACCCAGTACTTC.

This chain uses TRBV4-1 with TRBJ2-5; D perhaps matches TRBD1 (6 bases). The CDR3 covers 14 residues. Between the trimmed V and J ends, which lost 0 bases and 5 bases, there was a span of 10 bases. Germline V gene sequence: CDR1 MGHRA, CDR2 YSYEKL. The CDR3 DNA reads TGCGCCAGCAGCCAAGATACAGGGCGGGAGACCCAGTACTTC. As protein: CASSQDTGRETQYF.

This chain links TRBV7-9 with TRBJ2-5, with D maybe TRBD2 (5 bases). This CDR3 is built from 14 residues. From germline, CDR1 is SEHNR and CDR2 FQNEAQ (reference sequence). Trimming cost V 7 bases and J 4 bases, with 16 bases left between them. CDR3 sequence: CASMSGAWLETQYF. Here the CDR3 DNA reads TGTGCCAGCATGAGCGGTGCGTGGTTAGAGACCCAGTACTTC.

The V gene is TRBV2, the J gene TRBJ2-5, with no clear D. Trimming cost V 5 bases and J 13 bases, with 5 bases left between them. Germline assignment: CDR1 SNHLY and CDR2 FYNNEI. The CDR3 totals 8 residues. CDR3 residues: CASSYLYF. The CDR3 bases are TGTGCCAGCAGTTATTTGTACTTC.

The chain is built from TRBV29-1 and TRBJ2-7; 10 nucleotides align to TRBD2. Germline values: CDR1 SQVTM, CDR2 ANQGSEA. Germline trimming cut 7 bases from V and 3 bases from J; bases unmatched to any gene: 6. This CDR3 has 13 amino acids. The CDR3 protein is CSAGVAGGYEQYF. CDR3 bases: TGCAGCGCTGGGGTAGCGGGGGGCTACGAGCAGTACTTC.

J is TRBJ1-6 and V is TRBV5-4; tentatively, D is TRBD1 (5 bases). Germline values: CDR1 SGHNT, CDR2 YYREEE (reference sequence). V was pared by 7 bases and J by 9 bases, with 20 bases between. This CDR3 region has 15 residues. The CDR3 loop is CASSYRSRDGSPLHF. The CDR3 DNA reads as TGTGCCAGCTCCTACAGGAGTAGGGATGGTTCACCCCTCCACTTT.

CDR3 sequence (DNA): TGTGCCAGCAGCCAACAGGGTGGGGAGACCCAGTACTTC. The encoded protein is CASSQQGGETQYF. The chain combines TRBV11-3 with TRBJ2-5; D is perhaps TRBD1 (6 bases). The CDR3 is 13 residues long. The germline V and J ends were trimmed by 5 bases and 5 bases, with 12 bases remaining between them. Germline CDR1 is SGHNT and CDR2 is YENEEA.

Written as DNA, the CDR3 is TGTGCCAGCAGCGGACAGGGGGCGATCGCATCCGGGGAGCTGTTTTTT. Its protein is CASSGQGAIASGELFF. This rearrangement joins TRBV2 to TRBJ2-2; TRBD1 matches at 11 bases. CDR1 is SNHLY and CDR2 is FYNNEI in the germline V gene. The CDR3 covers 16 residues. With 6 bases clipped from V and 6 bases from J, the junction kept 9 bases outside the gene matches.

V is TRBV10-2 and J is TRBJ2-2, with D perhaps TRBD1 (5 bases). V lost 7 bases, J lost 8 bases, and 14 bases lay in between. Germline-derived CDR1 and CDR2 are WSHSY and SAAADI. The CDR3 has 13 residues. CDR3 amino acids: CASTGRANGELFF. In DNA form, the CDR3 reads TGCGCCAGCACGGGCAGGGCAAATGGGGAGCTGTTTTTT.

The genes are TRBV29-1 and TRBJ2-5, with D perhaps matching TRBD2 (7 bases). CDR3 length equals 13 residues. Trimming left V 3 bases short and J 5 bases short, with 13 bases between. The germline V gene encodes CDR1 SQVTM and CDR2 ANQGSEA. Here the CDR3 DNA reads TGCAGCGTTGAGGCGGGGGCAGCGGAGACCCAGTACTTC. It codes for CSVEAGAAETQYF.

As DNA, the CDR3 is TGTGCCAGCAGCTTAGTCTGGACAGGGGGCGACGAGCAGTACTTC. Protein: CASSLVWTGGDEQYF. The chain carries TRBV11-2 and TRBJ2-7, with TRBD1 identical over 11 bases. Trimming at V came to 1 base and at J to 5 bases, leaving 4 bases not matched to a gene. Germline CDR1 reads SGHAT; CDR2 reads FQNNGV. The length of the CDR3 is 15 residues.

V and J are TRBV27 and TRBJ1-5, with 11 bases identical to TRBD1. The CDR3 runs to 19 residues. J gave up 1 base and V 2 bases, and 10 bases lay outside the gene matches. Germline CDR1 MNHEY, CDR2 SMNVEV (reference sequence). CDR3 nucleotides: TGTGCCAGCAGTTTAAGAATCCCGGGACAGGGGGAGAGCAATCAGCCCCAGCATTTT. This sequence encodes CASSLRIPGQGESNQPQHF.

The chain joins TRBV9 to TRBJ2-1; 8 positions match TRBD1. This CDR3 is built from 19 residues. Trimming cost V 2 bases and J 0 bases; bases outside gene matches: 13. From germline, CDR1 is SGDLS and CDR2 YYNGEE. In DNA form, the CDR3 reads TGTGCCAGCAGCGTCGGTCCCGGGACAGGAATGAGCTCCTACAATGAGCAGTTCTTC. Translating it yields CASSVGPGTGMSSYNEQFF. The full variable domain, with the rest looked up from reference TRBV9 and TRBJ2-1, is DSGVTQTPKHLITATGQRVTLRCSPRSGDLSVYWYQQSLDQGLQFLIQYYNGEERAKGNILERFSAQQFPDLHSELNLSSLELGDSALYFCASSVGPGTGMSSYNEQFFGPGTRLTVL.

This chain uses TRBV7-9 with TRBJ1-4, with D unclear. From germline, CDR1 is SEHNR and CDR2 FQNEAQ (reference sequence). This CDR3 contains 15 residues. The germline V and J ends were trimmed by 1 base and 3 bases, with 9 bases remaining between them. Written as DNA, the CDR3 is TGTGCCAGCAGCTTAGAATCGCCGGCTAATGAAAAACTGTTTTTT. It translates to CASSLESPANEKLFF.

The chain uses TRBV2 and TRBJ2-3; TRBD1 matches at 7 bases. Per germline, CDR1 SNHLY and CDR2 FYNNEI. V shed 6 bases, J shed 0 bases, and the junction held 6 bases outside the gene matches. This CDR3 has 15 residues. DNA of the CDR3: TGTGCCAGCAGCCTGGACAGGTTTAGCACAGATACGCAGTATTTT. It encodes CASSLDRFSTDTQYF.

The genes are TRBV9 and TRBJ1-5, with 9 bases lining up with TRBD1. Trimming removed 3 bases from V and 3 bases from J; junction bases left unmatched: 4. The CDR3 contains 15 residues. The germline CDR1 and CDR2 sequences are SGDLS and YYNGEE. In DNA, the CDR3 is TGTGCCAGCAGCGCCCGGGACAGGGCCAATCAGCCCCAGCATTTT. Translated, it gives CASSARDRANQPQHF.

The J gene is TRBJ1-2, the V gene TRBV11-2; D is undetermined. The CDR3 is 15 residues long. Trimming took off 5 bases at V and 5 bases at J, with 18 bases between the two ends. The V gene's germline CDR1 is SGHAT and CDR2 FQNNGV. In DNA form, the CDR3 reads TGTGCCAGCAGCCTGGGCGCCGACCGTTTGTATGGCTACACCTTC. This gives the protein CASSLGADRLYGYTF.

The V and J genes are TRBV5-5 and TRBJ1-2, with 7 bases identical to TRBD1. CDR1 is SGHKS, CDR2 YYEKEE, per germline (reference sequence). J was trimmed by 5 bases and V by 4 bases; bases with no gene match: 17. The CDR3 loop spans 17 amino acids. CDR3: CASSPRTGAGPRYGYTF. CDR3 DNA sequence: TGTGCCAGCAGCCCTCGAACAGGGGCAGGGCCTAGGTATGGCTACACCTTC. The variable domain in full, completed from reference TRBV5-5 and TRBJ1-2, reads DAGVTQSPTHLIKTRGQQVTLRCSPISGHKSVSWYQQVLGQGPQFIFQYYEKEERGRGNFPDRFSARQFPNYSSELNVNALLLGDSALYLCASSPRTGAGPRYGYTFGSGTRLTVV.

This clone occurred a few times. One junction end disagrees with the germline gene, perhaps due to a read error. The chain carries TRBV15 and TRBJ2-2, with a possible D match to TRBD2 (5 bases). The CDR3 totals 15 residues. The germline CDR1 and CDR2 sequences are LNHNV and YYDKDF (reference sequence). CDR3 DNA: TGTGCCACCAGCAGAGATCGGGGAAACAGCGGGGAGCTGTTTTTT. It yields the protein CATSRDRGNSGELFF.

Worth noting for this clone: Its ends do not fully match the called genes, so a read error is possible. The chain combines TRBV7-7 with TRBJ2-3; possibly TRBD1 for D (6 bases). The CDR3 is 14 amino acids. Germline CDR1 and CDR2: SSHAT and FNYEAQ (reference sequence). The CDR3 is CASSHRDGTDTQYF. CDR3 in DNA: TGTGCTAGCAGCCACAGGGACGGCACAGATACGCAGTATTTT.